The sequence of this TCR beta chain was determined in a study of CD8+ T cells in alopecia areata. Across the whole study: For the treated group, dosing was oral tofacitinib at 5 to 10 mg twice daily. Broader study findings: With one nonresponder, baseline CD8+ expansion's link to response remains uncertain. It was observed that many expanded lesional clones persisted in scalp and blood during tofacitinib.

CDR3 length equals 14 residues. CDR1 MNHEY and CDR2 SMNVEV come from the germline V gene (reference sequence). The treatment: oral pan-JAK inhibitor, 5-10 mg twice daily. Investigators isolated RNA and reverse transcribed it into cDNA to act as the sequencing template. The protocol was immunoSEQ multiplex PCR, while the TCRdb copy is restricted to in-frame clones and leaves out a portion. The sample shows over 85,000 clones, roughly 64% of them seen only once. About this clone itself: Its specificity is unknown.

V gene TRBV27 combines with J gene TRBJ2-5; 8 bases fit TRBD1. The DNA end is more similar to TRBJ2-7, so the J call may be wrong. This clonotype was obtained from a human donor with alopecia areata. The sample in question was CD8+ T cells sorted from blood, obtained at week 4, from a patient treated with tofacitinib. The CDR3: CASRLRGTGPEQYF. The CDR3 coding sequence is TGTGCCAGCAGACTGAGGGGGACAGGACCCGAGCAGTACTTC.